This T cell receptor (beta chain) emerged from a study of blood T cell repertoires in COVID-19 (TCRdb year 2020). In the study overall: The collaborator samples originated in the United States, Italy and Spain and spanned the acute and convalescent phases of COVID-19. The prospective study material was composed of cDNA or gDNA derived from T cells, B-cell-depleted T cells, or PBMCs. Deeply sampled blood TCRbeta repertoires from subjects exposed to, actively infected with, or recovered from COVID-19 were included in the dataset. A freely available public database, intended as a resource for researchers studying the immune response to SARS-CoV-2, is where the repertoires were released. The samples were drawn from two sources: the first 160 participants of the ongoing ImmuneRACE study, and 1,254 subjects contributed by 6 global collaborators. A de-identified subject ID, COVID-19 status, age in years and sex were almost always included in the sample metadata. Where available, HLA class I and class II types were taken from metadata supplied by the sample provider and were not determined by assay-based typing.

From the germline V gene, CDR1 is SGHRS and CDR2 is YFSETQ. V trim: 4 bases; J trim: 6 bases; unmatched bases: 15. The CDR3 runs 17 amino acids, cysteine and phenylalanine included. Of all the DNA, just the CDR3 is kept, 51 bases in frame from base 1. Participants in the prospective study were aged about 18 to 100 years, lived in under 30 United States geographic areas, and enrolled through a virtual design. Cohort assignment in the prospective study relied on participant-reported clinical history from a screening survey and a study questionnaire. Exposed participants had been in contact, within 2 weeks of entering the study, with a person who had a PCR-confirmed or clinician-diagnosed case of COVID-19. In the prospective study, mobile phlebotomists collected whole blood, serum and a nasopharyngeal or oropharyngeal swab from each participant. Participants in the prospective study had the option to provide additional blood draws and questionnaires over a roughly 2-month period. Before DNA extraction, prospective study blood samples were shipped either frozen or at room temperature.

TCRbeta CDR3 regions were amplified from genomic DNA by means of the immunoSEQ Assay, a bias-controlled multiplex PCR. The original methods were these. Within the assay, amplification of reference gene primers was used to estimate how many nucleated cells each sample contained. Sequence reads were collapsed and filtered to measure the absolute abundance of every unique TCRbeta CDR3 rearrangement. Productive Simpson clonality was computed per sample as the square root of Simpson's diversity index over productive rearrangements. The immuneACCESS repertoire file appears here via TCRdb, limited to in-frame rearrangements. These files lack a portion of the clones; in checked studies, under half of the deficit traces to unresolved V genes, and the cause of the others is not known. That table furnishes V, J and clone size, whereas the DNA furnished D and trimming. This sample gives 250,000 or so clones in total; approximately 89% of them show up just once. The ten largest clonotypes hold 3.1% of the sample.

Of note for this clone: Its recognized antigen is unknown. Nothing much larger sits one base from this clone, and base qualities are not available.

What the research found in general, with its limitations: Clinical and demographic metadata were provided uncurated, with the amount varying by source and participant.

This receptor chain uses TRBV5-1 and TRBJ2-5; a stretch of 10 junction bases matches TRBD1. Input material: PBMCs or T cells enriched from blood (not recorded which). This clonotype originated in a woman between 40 and 55 years old who had been exposed to COVID-19. The CDR3 corresponds to CASSRDGQGGFKQTQYF. The nucleotide sequence is given as TGCGCCAGCAGCCGCGATGGACAGGGGGGGTTCAAGCAGACCCAGTACTTC.